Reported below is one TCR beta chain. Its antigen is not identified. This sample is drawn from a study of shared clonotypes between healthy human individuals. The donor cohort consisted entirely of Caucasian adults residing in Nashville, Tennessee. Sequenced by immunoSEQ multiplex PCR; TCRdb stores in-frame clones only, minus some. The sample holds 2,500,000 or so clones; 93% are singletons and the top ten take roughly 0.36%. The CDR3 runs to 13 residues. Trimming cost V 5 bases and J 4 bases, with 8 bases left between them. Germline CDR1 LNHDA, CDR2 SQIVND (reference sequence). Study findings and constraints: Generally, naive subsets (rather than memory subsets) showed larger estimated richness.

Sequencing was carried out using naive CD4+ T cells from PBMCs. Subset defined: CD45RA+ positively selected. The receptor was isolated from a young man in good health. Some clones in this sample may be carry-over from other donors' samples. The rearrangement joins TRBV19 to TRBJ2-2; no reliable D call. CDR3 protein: CASSGIITGELFF. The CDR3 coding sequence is TGTGCCAGTAGTGGTATTATCACCGGGGAGCTGTTTTTT.